This TCR beta chain comes out of a study of cytomegalovirus exposure and HLA in healthy donors. Points from the study as a whole: Data from an earlier analysis indicated that most TCR beta V segments were productive either about 87% or about 30% of the time. In a later analysis, TCR beta V- and J-gene trimming showed a link to a missense DCLRE1C variant. Presence/absence analyses treated sequencing depth as roughly uniform across donors. Later work showed greater clonal expansion in HLA-associated TCR beta chains than in equally common others.

Of note for this clone: Its antigen is unknown.

Per germline, CDR1 SGHNT and CDR2 YYREEE (reference sequence). CDR3 length: 16 amino acids. J gave up 0 bases and V 5 bases, and 9 bases lay outside the gene matches. The PCR employed 60 Vbeta primers together with 13 Jbeta primers. Profiling relied on immunoSEQ multiplex PCR, and the TCRdb table lists in-frame clones only, not all of them. The table lists about 210,000 clones. Sequencing was carried out using PBMCs. The origin of this receptor is a woman aged 25 to 39 in good health and CMV-seropositive. The rearrangement links TRBV5-4 to TRBJ2-3; 7 bases fit TRBD2. CDR3: CASRGGELTSTDTQYF. In DNA, the CDR3 is TGTGCCAGCAGGGGGGGGGAACTGACTAGCACAGATACGCAGTATTTT.